These T cell receptor beta chains were read from a single sample in a study of response to subunit inactivated influenza vaccine. TCRdb reprocessed the RT-PCR reads with MiXCR, giving one entry per CDR3 protein. The sample lists under 800,000 distinct CDR3 sequences, approximately 15% occurring once. The input for sequencing was PBMCs from blood, taken less than 15 days before vaccination. The receptors come from a man in his fifties who received an inactivated influenza vaccine. The conserved cysteine and the conserved F or W are not part of the CDR3 here. The size of a clone is reported for some rows only, either as once, few or many, or as a class for expanded clones.

CDR3aa: SAKLAGGLETQY
j_gene: TRBJ2-5
v_gene: TRBV20-1
abundance: few

CDR3aa: SARAPTDTQY
j_gene: TRBJ2-3
v_gene: TRBV20-1
abundance: few

CDR3aa: SVKTRRNEQF
j_gene: TRBJ2-1
v_gene: TRBV29-1
abundance: few

CDR3aa: ASSVGAEIRLNYGYT
j_gene: TRBJ1-2
v_gene: TRBV9
abundance: .

CDR3aa: ASSLAVYRDEEQY
j_gene: TRBJ2-7
v_gene: TRBV7-9
abundance: .

CDR3aa: ASSQDTTSRAFEQY
j_gene: TRBJ2-7
v_gene: TRBV4-2
abundance: .

CDR3aa: ASSSGQGDEQY
j_gene: TRBJ2-7
v_gene: TRBV18
abundance: .

CDR3aa: AWSVLADYGYT
j_gene: TRBJ1-2
v_gene: TRBV30
abundance: few

CDR3aa: SVPGLRTDTQY
j_gene: TRBJ2-3
v_gene: TRBV29-1
abundance: .

CDR3aa: ASSDTGLGNTEAF
j_gene: TRBJ1-1
v_gene: TRBV6-1
abundance: few

CDR3aa: ASSLAGVTGNTIY
j_gene: TRBJ1-3
v_gene: TRBV5-1
abundance: few

CDR3aa: ASSSGRARSSYNEQF
j_gene: TRBJ2-1
v_gene: TRBV7-2
abundance: many

CDR3aa: SVTQNGWGRNQPQH
j_gene: TRBJ1-5
v_gene: TRBV29-1
abundance: few

CDR3aa: ASRKGQGTSNQPQH
j_gene: TRBJ1-5
v_gene: TRBV7-8
abundance: few

CDR3aa: ASSLGLAGGPDKETQY
j_gene: TRBJ2-5
v_gene: TRBV5-1
abundance: few

CDR3aa: ASKNRGRNTEAF
j_gene: TRBJ1-1
v_gene: TRBV12-3/TRBV12-4
abundance: .

CDR3aa: ASSLAAVDTEAF
j_gene: TRBJ1-1
v_gene: TRBV4-3
abundance: .

CDR3aa: ATSTRGEQY
j_gene: TRBJ2-7
v_gene: TRBV15
abundance: .

CDR3aa: SVELGKGAKNIQY
j_gene: TRBJ2-4
v_gene: TRBV29-1
abundance: few

CDR3aa: SAHYISGWSSYNEQF
j_gene: TRBJ2-1
v_gene: TRBV20-1
abundance: few

CDR3aa: ASSARPEGATDTQY
j_gene: TRBJ2-3
v_gene: TRBV9
abundance: few

CDR3aa: SAGSGPTNTEAF
j_gene: TRBJ1-1
v_gene: TRBV20-1
abundance: few

CDR3aa: ASSSNTGAIEAF
j_gene: TRBJ1-1
v_gene: TRBV7-9
abundance: .

CDR3aa: ASSSFGTQETQY
j_gene: TRBJ2-5
v_gene: TRBV6-2/TRBV6-3
abundance: .

CDR3aa: SARIPWNTGELF
j_gene: TRBJ2-2
v_gene: TRBV20-1
abundance: .

CDR3aa: ASSEQEILQGYT
j_gene: TRBJ1-2
v_gene: TRBV2
abundance: .

CDR3aa: SARDDRHQETQY
j_gene: TRBJ2-5
v_gene: TRBV20-1
abundance: .

CDR3aa: ASSYLAGGLVYEQY
j_gene: TRBJ2-7
v_gene: TRBV6-5
abundance: few

CDR3aa: AISESTGAGVLAGLYEQY
j_gene: TRBJ2-7
v_gene: TRBV10-3
abundance: .

CDR3aa: ASSHPKGGQGRSEAF
j_gene: TRBJ1-1
v_gene: TRBV4-1
abundance: few

CDR3aa: ASRETGVLSYEQY
j_gene: TRBJ2-7
v_gene: TRBV2
abundance: .

CDR3aa: ASSQDLLVRELF
j_gene: TRBJ2-2
v_gene: TRBV4-3
abundance: .

CDR3aa: ASRLAGAGANVLT
j_gene: TRBJ2-6
v_gene: TRBV5-1
abundance: few

CDR3aa: SARNPSGYNEQF
j_gene: TRBJ2-1
v_gene: TRBV20-1
abundance: .

CDR3aa: ASSLVVAGGNQPQH
j_gene: TRBJ1-5
v_gene: TRBV12-3/TRBV12-4
abundance: few

CDR3aa: SASRSSGSREQY
j_gene: TRBJ2-7
v_gene: TRBV20-1
abundance: few

CDR3aa: AISRGFYEQY
j_gene: TRBJ2-7
v_gene: TRBV10-3
abundance: .

CDR3aa: ASSRSGTPAGELF
j_gene: TRBJ2-2
v_gene: TRBV12-3/TRBV12-4
abundance: few

CDR3aa: ASSLKLGALAGGTDTQY
j_gene: TRBJ2-3
v_gene: TRBV28
abundance: few

CDR3aa: AISKIGQTDTQY
j_gene: TRBJ2-3
v_gene: TRBV10-3
abundance: .

CDR3aa: ASSFPAGGRGETQY
j_gene: TRBJ2-5
v_gene: TRBV12-3/TRBV12-4
abundance: .

CDR3aa: ASSLDGRTYNEQF
j_gene: TRBJ2-1
v_gene: TRBV5-1
abundance: few

CDR3aa: ASSQRVRVEGEQY
j_gene: TRBJ2-7
v_gene: TRBV3-1
abundance: .

CDR3aa: ASSGDRNYGYT
j_gene: TRBJ1-2
v_gene: TRBV2
abundance: .

CDR3aa: ASRSLGPADEKLF
j_gene: TRBJ1-4
v_gene: TRBV12-3/TRBV12-4
abundance: .

CDR3aa: ASSLDTTYGQY
j_gene: TRBJ2-7
v_gene: TRBV5-1
abundance: .

CDR3aa: AITDRVGTPEQY
j_gene: TRBJ2-7
v_gene: TRBV10-3
abundance: few

CDR3aa: ASPTGPGRFNEQF
j_gene: TRBJ2-1
v_gene: TRBV2
abundance: .

CDR3aa: ASNLPGLAGVNNEQF
j_gene: TRBJ2-1
v_gene: TRBV5-6
abundance: few

CDR3aa: ASSLGTHSFGELF
j_gene: TRBJ2-2
v_gene: TRBV6-1
abundance: .

CDR3aa: ASSQVKGTAIDGYT
j_gene: TRBJ1-2
v_gene: TRBV4-3
abundance: few

CDR3aa: ASSLTPTGTSGYT
j_gene: TRBJ1-2
v_gene: TRBV7-3
abundance: few

CDR3aa: ASVRGGAYNEQF
j_gene: TRBJ2-1
v_gene: TRBV6-2/TRBV6-3
abundance: few

CDR3aa: ASSGLAGLLYEQY
j_gene: TRBJ2-7
v_gene: TRBV7-8
abundance: few

CDR3aa: ASSYSRGRTYNEQF
j_gene: TRBJ2-1
v_gene: TRBV6-2/TRBV6-3
abundance: few

CDR3aa: ASRDLASRGGYT
j_gene: TRBJ1-2
v_gene: TRBV6-1
abundance: few

CDR3aa: ASSLLQGRLGNEQF
j_gene: TRBJ2-1
v_gene: TRBV12-3/TRBV12-4
abundance: few

CDR3aa: ASSQGQASNQPQH
j_gene: TRBJ1-5
v_gene: TRBV4-1
abundance: .